This T cell receptor beta chain is drawn from a study of OX40 agonist ivuxolimab in advanced cancers. For the study at large: Patients achieving partial responses numbered three: one hepatocellular carcinoma case and two cutaneous melanoma cases.

General study points: The investigators did not determine what antigen specificity the expanded peripheral T cells had. Fewer expanded clones were found on average in CD4+ than in CD8+ T cells.

In regard to this clone: Its antigen is unidentified.

Some clones are missing from TCRdb's copy, which holds only in-frame ones; the method was immunoSEQ multiplex PCR. The profile shows some 50,000 clones, 70% to 90% of them singletons. Sample: CD4+ or CD8+ T cells sorted from blood, taken in a trial of the OX40 agonist ivuxolimab. The receptor comes from an adult with an advanced solid tumor such as melanoma, head and neck, liver or kidney cancer.

The DNA of the CDR3 is TGTGCCAGCAGCGTAGATCCAGCAGGTAGTGTACCCTATGGCTACACCTTC. The encoded protein is CASSVDPAGSVPYGYTF. This chain connects TRBV9 to TRBJ1-2, with unresolved D. The V gene's germline CDR1 is SGDLS and CDR2 YYNGEE. The CDR3 is 17 residues long. Trimming stripped 0 bases from V and 4 bases from J, with 19 bases between.